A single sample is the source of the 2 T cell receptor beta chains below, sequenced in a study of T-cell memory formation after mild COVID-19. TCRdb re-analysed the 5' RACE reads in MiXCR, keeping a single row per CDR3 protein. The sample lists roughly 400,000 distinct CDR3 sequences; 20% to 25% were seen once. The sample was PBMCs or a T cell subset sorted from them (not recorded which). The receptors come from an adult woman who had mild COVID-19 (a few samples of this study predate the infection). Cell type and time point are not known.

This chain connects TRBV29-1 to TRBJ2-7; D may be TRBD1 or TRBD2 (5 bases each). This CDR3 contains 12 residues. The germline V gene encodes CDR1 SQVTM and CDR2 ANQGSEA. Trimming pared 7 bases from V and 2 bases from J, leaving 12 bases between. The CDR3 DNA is TGCAGCGCCGGGACCACTCCCTACGAGCAGTACTTC. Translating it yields CSAGTTPYEQYF.

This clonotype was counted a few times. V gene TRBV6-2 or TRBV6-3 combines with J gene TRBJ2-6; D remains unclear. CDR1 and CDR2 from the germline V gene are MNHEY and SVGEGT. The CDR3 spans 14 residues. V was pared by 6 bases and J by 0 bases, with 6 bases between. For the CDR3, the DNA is TGTGCCAGCAGAGACTCCTCTGGGGCCAACGTCCTGACTTTC. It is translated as CASRDSSGANVLTF.